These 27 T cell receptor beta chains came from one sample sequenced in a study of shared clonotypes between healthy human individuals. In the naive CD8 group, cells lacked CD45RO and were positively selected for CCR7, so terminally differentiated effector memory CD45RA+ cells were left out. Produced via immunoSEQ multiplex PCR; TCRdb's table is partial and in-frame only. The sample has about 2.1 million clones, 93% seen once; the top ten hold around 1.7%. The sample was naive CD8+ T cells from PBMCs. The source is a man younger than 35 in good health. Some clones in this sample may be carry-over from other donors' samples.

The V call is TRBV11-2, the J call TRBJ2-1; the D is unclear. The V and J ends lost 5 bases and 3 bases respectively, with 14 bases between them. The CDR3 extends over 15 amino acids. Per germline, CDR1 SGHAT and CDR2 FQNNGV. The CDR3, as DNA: TGTGCCAGCAGCCAAGGTGGGGTGGACTACAATGAGCAGTTCTTC. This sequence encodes CASSQGGVDYNEQFF.

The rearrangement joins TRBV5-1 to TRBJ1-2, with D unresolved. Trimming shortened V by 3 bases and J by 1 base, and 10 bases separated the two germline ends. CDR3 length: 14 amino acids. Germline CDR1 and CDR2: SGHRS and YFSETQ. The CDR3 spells CASSSTQRNYGYTF. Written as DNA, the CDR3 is TGCGCCAGCAGCTCCACACAGCGTAACTATGGCTACACCTTC.

CDR3 coding DNA: TGTGCCAGCAGCTTCCGGACAGGGGCGCTTGAGACCCAGTACTTC. Translation gives CASSFRTGALETQYF. The J gene is TRBJ2-5, the V gene TRBV7-6; 9 nucleotides match TRBD1. With 3 bases clipped from V and 5 bases from J, the junction kept 7 bases outside the gene matches. The CDR3 spans 15 residues. Germline V gene lookup returns CDR1 SGHVS and CDR2 FNYEAQ.

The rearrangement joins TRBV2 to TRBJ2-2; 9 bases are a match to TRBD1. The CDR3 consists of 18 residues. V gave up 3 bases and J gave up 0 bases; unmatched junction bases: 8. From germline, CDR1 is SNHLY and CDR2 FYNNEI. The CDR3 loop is CASSEGQGNSANTGELFF. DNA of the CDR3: TGTGCCAGCAGTGAGGGACAGGGTAACTCCGCGAACACCGGGGAGCTGTTTTTT. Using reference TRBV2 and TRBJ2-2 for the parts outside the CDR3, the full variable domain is EPEVTQTPSHQVTQMGQEVILRCVPISNHLYFYWYRQILGQKVEFLVSFYNNEISEKSEIFDDQFSVERPDGSNFTLKIRSTKLEDSAMYFCASSEGQGNSANTGELFFGEGSRLTVL.

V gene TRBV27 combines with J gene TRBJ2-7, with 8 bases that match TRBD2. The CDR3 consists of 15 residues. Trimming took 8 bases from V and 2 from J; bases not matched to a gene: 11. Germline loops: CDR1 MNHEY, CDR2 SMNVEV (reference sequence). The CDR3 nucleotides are TGTGCCAGCGGACATAACAGCGGGAGAACCTACGAGCAGTACTTC. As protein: CASGHNSGRTYEQYF.

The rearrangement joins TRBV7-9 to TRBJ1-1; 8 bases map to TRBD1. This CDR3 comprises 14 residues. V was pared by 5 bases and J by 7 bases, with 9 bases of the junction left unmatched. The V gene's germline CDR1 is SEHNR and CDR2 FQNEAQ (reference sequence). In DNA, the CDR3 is TGTGCCAGCAGCGAGGACAGGGATCTGGGTGAAGCTTTCTTT. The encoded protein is CASSEDRDLGEAFF.

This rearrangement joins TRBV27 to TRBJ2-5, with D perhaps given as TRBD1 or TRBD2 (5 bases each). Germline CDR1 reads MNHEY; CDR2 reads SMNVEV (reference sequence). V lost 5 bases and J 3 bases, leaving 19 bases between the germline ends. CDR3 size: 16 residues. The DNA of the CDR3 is TGTGCCAGCAGTCTCAGACACGGGACGAATAAAGAGACCCAGTACTTC. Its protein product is CASSLRHGTNKETQYF.

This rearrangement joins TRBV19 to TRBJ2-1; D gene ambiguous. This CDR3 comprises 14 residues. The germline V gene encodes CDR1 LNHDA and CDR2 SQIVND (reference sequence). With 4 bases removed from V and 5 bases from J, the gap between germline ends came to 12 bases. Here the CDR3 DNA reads TGTGCCAGTAGTAACCGAGACATCCACAATGAGCAGTTCTTC. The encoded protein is CASSNRDIHNEQFF.

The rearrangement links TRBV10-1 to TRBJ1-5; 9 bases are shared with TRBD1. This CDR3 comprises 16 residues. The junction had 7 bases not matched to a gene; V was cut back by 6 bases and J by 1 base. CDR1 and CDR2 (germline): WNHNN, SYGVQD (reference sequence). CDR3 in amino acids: CASRDRGKRSNQPQHF. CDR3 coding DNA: TGCGCCAGCAGAGACAGGGGGAAGCGGAGCAATCAGCCCCAGCATTTT.

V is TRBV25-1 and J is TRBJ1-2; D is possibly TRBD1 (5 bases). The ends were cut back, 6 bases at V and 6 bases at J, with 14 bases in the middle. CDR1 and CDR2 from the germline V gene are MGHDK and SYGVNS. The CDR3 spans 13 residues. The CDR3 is CASRYGTADGYTF. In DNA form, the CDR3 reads TGTGCCAGCAGGTACGGGACGGCTGATGGCTACACCTTC.

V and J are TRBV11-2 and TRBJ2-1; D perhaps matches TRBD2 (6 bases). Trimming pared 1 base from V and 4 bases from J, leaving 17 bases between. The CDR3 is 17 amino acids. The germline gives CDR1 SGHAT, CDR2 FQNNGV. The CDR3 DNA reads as TGTGCCAGCAGCTTAGGCCCTATAACGCTAGCGTACAATGAGCAGTTCTTC. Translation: CASSLGPITLAYNEQFF.

CDR3: CASSRPGGHEQFF. The CDR3 bases are TGTGCCAGCAGTAGACCCGGAGGCCATGAGCAGTTCTTC. This chain uses TRBV28 with TRBJ2-1; TRBD2 is a possible D gene (5 bases). V lost 5 bases and J lost 8, with 13 bases in between. The CDR3 totals 13 residues. Germline CDR1 and CDR2: MDHEN and SYDVKM.

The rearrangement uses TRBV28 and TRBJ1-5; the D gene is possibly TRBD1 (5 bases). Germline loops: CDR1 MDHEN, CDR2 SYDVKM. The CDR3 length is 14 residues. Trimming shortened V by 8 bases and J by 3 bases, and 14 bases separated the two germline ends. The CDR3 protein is CASEFGGNNQPQHF. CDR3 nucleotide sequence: TGTGCCAGCGAGTTCGGGGGGAACAATCAGCCCCAGCATTTT.

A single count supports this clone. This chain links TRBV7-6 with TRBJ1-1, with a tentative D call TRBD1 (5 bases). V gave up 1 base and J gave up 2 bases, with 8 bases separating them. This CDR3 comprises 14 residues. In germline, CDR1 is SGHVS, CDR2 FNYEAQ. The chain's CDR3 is CASSLGGGNTEAFF. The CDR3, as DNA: TGTGCCAGCAGCTTAGGTGGGGGAAACACTGAAGCTTTCTTT.

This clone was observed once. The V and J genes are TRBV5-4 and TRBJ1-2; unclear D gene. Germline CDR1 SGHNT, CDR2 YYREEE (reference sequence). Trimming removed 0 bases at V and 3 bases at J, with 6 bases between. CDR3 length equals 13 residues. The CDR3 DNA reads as TGTGCCAGCAGCTTGGCGGCCTACTATGGCTACACCTTC. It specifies CASSLAAYYGYTF.

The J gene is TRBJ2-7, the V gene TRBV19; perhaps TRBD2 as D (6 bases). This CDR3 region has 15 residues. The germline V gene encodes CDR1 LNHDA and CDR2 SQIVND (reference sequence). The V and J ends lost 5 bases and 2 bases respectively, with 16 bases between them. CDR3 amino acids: CASSPGAGRTYEQYF. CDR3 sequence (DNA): TGTGCCAGTAGTCCCGGGGCAGGGAGGACCTACGAGCAGTACTTC.

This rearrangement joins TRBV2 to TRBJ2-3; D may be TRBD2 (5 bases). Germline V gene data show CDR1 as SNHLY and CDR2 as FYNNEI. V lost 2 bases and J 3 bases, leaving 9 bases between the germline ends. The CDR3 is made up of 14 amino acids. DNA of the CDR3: TGTGCCAGCAGTGAATTCACGGGAACAGATACGCAGTATTTT. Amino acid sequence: CASSEFTGTDTQYF.

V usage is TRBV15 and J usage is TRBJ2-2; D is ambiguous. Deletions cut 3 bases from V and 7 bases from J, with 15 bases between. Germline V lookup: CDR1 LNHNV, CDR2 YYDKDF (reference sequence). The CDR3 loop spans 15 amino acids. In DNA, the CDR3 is TGTGCCACCAGCAGGGCTCCGGAGTTTATCGGGGAGCTGTTTTTT. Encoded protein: CATSRAPEFIGELFF. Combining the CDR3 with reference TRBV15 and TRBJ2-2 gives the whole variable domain DAMVIQNPRYQVTQFGKPVTLSCSQTLNHNVMYWYQQKSSQAPKLLFHYYDKDFNNEADTPDNFQSRRPNTSFCFLDIRSPGLGDTAMYLCATSRAPEFIGELFFGEGSRLTVL.

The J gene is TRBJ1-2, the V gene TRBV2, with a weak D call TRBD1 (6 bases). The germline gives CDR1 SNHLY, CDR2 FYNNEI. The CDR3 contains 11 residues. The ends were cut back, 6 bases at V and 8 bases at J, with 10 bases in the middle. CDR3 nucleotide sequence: TGTGCCAGCAGGGACAGAGGCGGCTACACCTTC. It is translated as CASRDRGGYTF.

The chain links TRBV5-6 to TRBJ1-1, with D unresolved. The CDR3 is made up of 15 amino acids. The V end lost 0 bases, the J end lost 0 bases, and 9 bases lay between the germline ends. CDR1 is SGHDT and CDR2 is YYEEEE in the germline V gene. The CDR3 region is CASSLASSLNTEAFF. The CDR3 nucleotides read TGTGCCAGCAGCTTGGCTTCTTCACTGAACACTGAAGCTTTCTTT.

CDR3 amino acids: CASSVAQGIGGYTF. In DNA, the CDR3 is TGTGCCAGCAGCGTAGCCCAGGGAATTGGGGGCTACACCTTC. The chain links TRBV9 to TRBJ1-2; D perhaps matches TRBD1 (5 bases). This CDR3 is 14 amino acids long. Germline CDR1 and CDR2: SGDLS and YYNGEE. V was trimmed by 0 bases and J by 8 bases, leaving 14 bases between them.

The DNA of the CDR3 is TGTGCCAGCAGCCCTGGGGGCTACGAAACCTACGAGCAGTACTTC. Residues: CASSPGGYETYEQYF. The chain couples TRBV7-9 to TRBJ2-5; possibly TRBD1 for D (6 bases). The J call may be in error: the DNA end matches TRBJ2-7 better. The CDR3 extends over 15 amino acids. Germline CDR1 SEHNR, CDR2 FQNEAQ (reference sequence).

The CDR3 nucleotides read TGCGCCAGCAGCCAAGGCCTAGCGGGAATAGAGACCCAGTACTTC. It translates to CASSQGLAGIETQYF. This chain uses TRBV4-3 with TRBJ2-5; 9 bases are shared with TRBD2. Germline CDR1 and CDR2: LGHNA and YSLEER. The CDR3 has 15 residues. V gave up 1 base and J gave up 4 bases; unmatched junction bases: 4.

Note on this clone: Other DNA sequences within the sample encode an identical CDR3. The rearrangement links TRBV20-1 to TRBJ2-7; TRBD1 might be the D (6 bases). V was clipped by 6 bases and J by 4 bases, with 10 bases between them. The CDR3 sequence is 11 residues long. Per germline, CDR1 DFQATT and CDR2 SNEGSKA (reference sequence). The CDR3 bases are TGCAGTGCGGAGGACAGTTACGAGCAGTACTTC. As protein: CSAEDSYEQYF.

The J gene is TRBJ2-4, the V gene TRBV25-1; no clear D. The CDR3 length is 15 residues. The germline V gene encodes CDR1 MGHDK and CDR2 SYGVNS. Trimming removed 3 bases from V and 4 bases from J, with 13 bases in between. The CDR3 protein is CASSDPYTEKNIQYF. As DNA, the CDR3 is TGTGCCAGCAGTGACCCCTACACTGAGAAAAACATTCAGTACTTC.

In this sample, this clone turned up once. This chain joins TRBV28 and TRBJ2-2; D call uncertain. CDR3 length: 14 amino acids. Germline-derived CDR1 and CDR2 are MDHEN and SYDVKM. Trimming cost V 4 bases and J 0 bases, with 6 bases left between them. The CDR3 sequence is CASSSITNTGELFF. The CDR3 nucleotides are TGTGCCAGCAGTTCGATCACGAACACCGGGGAGCTGTTTTTT.

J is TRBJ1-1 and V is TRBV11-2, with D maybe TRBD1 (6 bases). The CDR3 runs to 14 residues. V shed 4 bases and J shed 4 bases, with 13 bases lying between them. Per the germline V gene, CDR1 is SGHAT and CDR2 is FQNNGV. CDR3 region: CASSYPGGPTEAFF. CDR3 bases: TGTGCCAGCAGCTACCCTGGGGGGCCCACTGAAGCTTTCTTT. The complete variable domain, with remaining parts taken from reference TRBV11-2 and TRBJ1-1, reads EAGVAQSPRYKIIEKRQSVAFWCNPISGHATLYWYQQILGQGPKLLIQFQNNGVVDDSQLPKDRFSAERLKGVDSTLKIQPAKLEDSAVYLCASSYPGGPTEAFFGQGTRLTVV.